What follows is one T cell receptor (beta chain) and its context. This clone was seen only a few times. Its antigen remains undetermined. No base-level quality is on record; no much larger clone is a single base apart. TCRbeta CDR3 regions were amplified from genomic DNA using the immunoSEQ Assay, a bias-controlled multiplex PCR. The paper's data handling went like this. Nucleated cell counts per sample were estimated from amplification of reference gene primers within the assay. Sequence reads were collapsed and filtered to measure the absolute abundance of every unique TCRbeta CDR3 rearrangement. For each sample, productive Simpson clonality was calculated as the square root of Simpson's diversity index over productive rearrangements. This immuneACCESS table, as held by TCRdb, lists in-frame sequences with V and J called but not all clones. Of the missing ones, under half trace to an unresolved V gene in checked studies; the others have no known cause. The D gene and trimming were derived from the DNA, and the V and J assignments and clone size from that table. Across this sample there are about 73,000 clones, with 80% to 90% seen only once. The top ten clones comprise 5.3% of the sample.

Whole blood was collected in K2EDTA tubes by collaborating institutions according to the institutions' own protocols. For TCRbeta analysis, collaborators shipped samples as frozen whole blood, isolated PBMCs, or DNA extracted from either of those sample types. This sample was included in a study of blood T cell repertoires in COVID-19 (dated by TCRdb to the early 2020s). With respect to the entire study: The collaborator samples originated in the United States, Italy and Spain and spanned the acute and convalescent phases of COVID-19. The material from the prospective study consisted of cDNA or gDNA derived from T cells, B-cell-depleted T cells, or PBMCs. Deeply sampled blood TCRbeta repertoires from subjects exposed to, actively infected with, or recovered from COVID-19 were included in the dataset. The repertoires were released in a freely available public database intended as a resource for research on the immune response to SARS-CoV-2. Samples came from the ongoing ImmuneRACE study (first 160 participants) plus 1,254 subjects from 6 global collaborators. Nearly every sample came with metadata listing a de-identified subject ID, COVID-19 status, age in years and sex. Where available, HLA class I and class II types were taken from metadata supplied by the sample provider and were not determined by assay-based typing. Points the paper makes about the study in general: The amount of clinical and demographic metadata varied by source and participant and was provided uncurated.

From V the trimming removes 0 bases and from J it removes 6 bases, while the gene matches leave 3 bases of the junction unaccounted for. The CDR3 covers 14 residues, taking in both the cysteine and the phenylalanine. Only the CDR3 DNA stays, 42 bases, in frame from base 1. In the germline V gene (reference sequence), CDR1 corresponds to LGHDT and CDR2 to YNNKEL. The V and J genes are TRBV3-1 (or the pseudogene TRBV3-2) and TRBJ2-7, with 9 bases in between that match TRBD2. The clonotype comes from a man aged 50 to 60 with active COVID-19. Material for sequencing was peripheral blood. The CDR3 reads as follows: CASSQEGLAGEQYF. The sequenced DNA is TGTGCCAGCAGCCAAGAGGGACTAGCTGGCGAGCAGTACTTC.